The rows below give T cell receptor beta chains drawn from one sample of a study of blood T cell repertoires in COVID-19. This table comes from immunoSEQ multiplex PCR, and its TCRdb copy is limited to in-frame clones, with some not included. The sample lists 40,000 to 55,000 clones, approximately 88% occurring once. The sample was peripheral blood. Receptor source: a man aged 45-60 years with acute or convalescent COVID-19. The CDR3 runs from the conserved cysteine through the conserved F or W. A D gene is named only where the DNA matches it firmly. The size of a clone is reported for some rows only, either as once, few or many, or as a class for expanded clones.

J	D	size	V	DNA	CDR3
TRBJ2-7	NA	medium-sized	TRBV5-4	TGTGCCAGCAGCTTAGAGGACACTCGTGTTGAGCAGTACTTC	CASSLEDTRVEQYF
TRBJ2-3	NA	NA	TRBV21-1	TGTGCCAGCAGCAGCAGGGGGCATACAGATACGCAGTATTTT	CASSSRGHTDTQYF
TRBJ2-5	NA	NA	TRBV27	TGTGCCAGCAGTTTGGCGGGGCGCCAAGAGACCCAGTACTTC	CASSLAGRQETQYF
TRBJ2-5	TRBD2	NA	TRBV30	TGTGCCTGGAGTCCCCCTTTACGGGGGGGCGAGGAGACCCAGTACTTC	CAWSPPLRGGEETQYF
TRBJ1-3	NA	NA	TRBV2	TGTGCCAGCAGTTTTAAGTCGGCGGGGGCAGGTGGAAACACCATATATTTT	CASSFKSAGAGGNTIYF
TRBJ2-6	TRBD1	NA	TRBV19	TGTGCCAGTGGGGCAGGGGGCTCTGGGGCCAACGTCCTGACTTTC	CASGAGGSGANVLTF
TRBJ1-1	TRBD1	NA	TRBV19	TGTGCCAGTAGTTCCCGGACAGGTGACACTGAAGCTTTCTTT	CASSSRTGDTEAFF
TRBJ1-5	NA	few	TRBV3-1/TRBV3-2	TGTGCCAGCAGCCCCGGTTTCGAAGAGCCCCAGCATTTT	CASSPGFEEPQHF
TRBJ2-1	NA	NA	TRBV6-4	TGTGCCACCTCCATCGGGAGCCACAATGAGCAGTTCTTC	CATSIGSHNEQFF
TRBJ1-2	NA	NA	TRBV6-1	TGTGCCAGCACCGCCCAGGGGTTGGGTGGCTACACCTTC	CASTAQGLGGYTF
TRBJ2-7	NA	NA	TRBV5-6	TGTGCCAGCAGCTTGGGGCTCCCAGACGAGCAGTACTTC	CASSLGLPDEQYF
TRBJ1-4	NA	NA	TRBV9	TGTGCCAGCAGCCCTCTCTCAGGGAATAATGAAAAACTGTTTTTT	CASSPLSGNNEKLFF
TRBJ2-3	TRBD1	NA	TRBV11-2	TGTGCCAGCAGCCAGGGACAGGGATCAGATACGCAGTATTTT	CASSQGQGSDTQYF
TRBJ1-1	NA	NA	TRBV6-4	TGTGCCAGCAGTGAAAACAGGGACACTGAAGCTTTCTTT	CASSENRDTEAFF
TRBJ2-7	NA	NA	TRBV4-2	TGTGCCAGCAGCCAAGACCCGGGGAGCGAGCAGTACTTC	CASSQDPGSEQYF
TRBJ2-3	NA	NA	TRBV3-1/TRBV3-2	TGTGCCAGCAGTCCGACTTCAACTAGCACAGATACGCAGTATTTT	CASSPTSTSTDTQYF
TRBJ2-5	TRBD1	few	TRBV28	TGTGCCACCGGGACAGGGGAGATCCTTTTTGAGACCCAGTACTTC	CATGTGEILFETQYF
TRBJ2-7	NA	NA	TRBV2	TGTGCCAGCAGCTGGGGGGACAGCTCCTACGAGCAGTACTTC	CASSWGDSSYEQYF
TRBJ1-2	TRBD1	NA	TRBV6-6	TGTGCCAGCACCATAGAACCGGGACAGCACTATGGCTACACCTTC	CASTIEPGQHYGYTF
TRBJ1-5	TRBD1	NA	TRBV2	TGTGCCAGCAAAGGACAGGGACGCGGCCAGCCCCAGCATTTT	CASKGQGRGQPQHF
TRBJ2-7	TRBD1	NA	TRBV7-2	TGTGCCAGCAGCATAACCGGGACAGGGGCCTACGAGCAGTACTTC	CASSITGTGAYEQYF
TRBJ2-3	TRBD2	NA	TRBV2	TGTGCCAGCAGTCCCGGGACTAGCGGGAGGGCCCCAGATACGCAGTATTTT	CASSPGTSGRAPDTQYF
TRBJ2-1	TRBD2	NA	TRBV5-1	TGCGCCAGCAGCTTGGGGAAAGGTAGCGGGAGTTTCGATGAGCAGTTCTTC	CASSLGKGSGSFDEQFF
TRBJ1-5	NA	once	TRBV19	TGTGCCAGTAGACCGGCTGGAGGTAGCAATCAGCCCCAGCATTTT	CASRPAGGSNQPQHF
TRBJ2-7	NA	NA	TRBV9	TGTGCCACCGTGTACGAGCAGTACTTC	CATVYEQYF
TRBJ2-1	NA	NA	TRBV15	TGTGCCACCAGCAGAGATTTACCGACGGGTGAGCAGTTCTTC	CATSRDLPTGEQFF
TRBJ1-5	NA	NA	TRBV30	TGTGCCTGGAGTAGGCAGGGTAATCAGCCCCAGCATTTT	CAWSRQGNQPQHF
TRBJ1-4	NA	NA	TRBV28	TGTGCCAGCAGCCCAGGAGGCAGCGGGAGCGAAAAACTGTTTTTT	CASSPGGSGSEKLFF
TRBJ2-5	TRBD2	NA	TRBV7-6	TGTGCCAGCAGCTTAGGGAGCGGGGGGCGAATCCAAGAGACCCAGTACTTC	CASSLGSGGRIQETQYF
TRBJ1-5	NA	NA	TRBV19	TGTGCCAGTAGTCGTCGGGAGAGCAATCAGCCCCAGCATTTT	CASSRRESNQPQHF
TRBJ2-2	TRBD1	NA	TRBV4-1	TGCGCCAGCAGCCTTGGGACAGGGCGGGAGACCGGGGAGCTGTTTTTT	CASSLGTGRETGELFF
TRBJ1-1	NA	NA	TRBV18	TGTGCCAGCTCACGCGCGCCCTCGGGGGGTACTGAAGCTTTCTTT	CASSRAPSGGTEAFF
TRBJ2-2	NA	NA	TRBV15	TGTGCCACCAGCAGGGACAGATACACCGGGGAGCTGTTTTTT	CATSRDRYTGELFF
TRBJ2-3	TRBD2	once	TRBV9	TGTGCCAGCAGCGCGGCGGGGGAGAGGGGTACGCAGTATTTT	CASSAAGERGTQYF
TRBJ2-3	NA	NA	TRBV9	TGTGCCAGCAGCGTAGAAGTAGGACAGTTCGCAGATACGCAGTATTTT	CASSVEVGQFADTQYF
TRBJ2-1	TRBD1	NA	TRBV19	TGTGCCAGTAGTATGGGACAGGGGGCTGATGAGCAGTTCTTC	CASSMGQGADEQFF
TRBJ2-7	NA	NA	TRBV27	TGTGCCAGCAGTCCGCATACGAGCTCCTACGAGCAGTACTTC	CASSPHTSSYEQYF
TRBJ2-3	NA	NA	TRBV10-3	TGTGCCATCAGTGAGTCGGGCAGAATCACAGATACGCAGTATTTT	CAISESGRITDTQYF
TRBJ1-1	NA	NA	TRBV6-5	TGTGCCAGCAGCAGGGACACTGAAGCTTTCTTT	CASSRDTEAFF
TRBJ2-1	NA	NA	TRBV28	TGTGCCAGCACCACCGGGACCAACCTCGGGGGCAATGAGCAGTTCTTC	CASTTGTNLGGNEQFF
TRBJ2-1	TRBD1	NA	TRBV18	TGTGCCAGCTCACCTTGGACAGGGGAAGGCGATGAGCAGTTCTTC	CASSPWTGEGDEQFF
TRBJ2-1	TRBD2	once	TRBV7-6	TGTGCCAGCAGCCTCCTACTAGCGGGGACCCCAAATGAGCAGTTCTTC	CASSLLLAGTPNEQFF
TRBJ2-3	TRBD1	NA	TRBV19	TGTGCCAGTAGTGCACAGGGGGTGAGGGGAGATACGCAGTATTTT	CASSAQGVRGDTQYF